Listed here are 3 T cell receptor beta chains from one sample, sequenced in a study of Graves' ophthalmopathy and Graves' hyperthyroidism (dated 2018 in TCRdb). The run used an Illumina HiSeq 2000. For repertoire sequencing, the TCR beta CDR3 regions were amplified from RNA transcripts. HTBI primers and the Qiagen OneStep RT-PCR kit were used in a first-round RT-PCR, which was followed by a second-round multiplex PCR, size selection and purification. TCRdb trimmed public reads at Q25 via fastp, called clones via MiXCR and kept in-frame beta chains. A single entry per CDR3 protein holds the most common genes and DNA from its merged rows. This sample has hundreds of thousands of distinct CDR3 sequences in its table, and 35% to 50% of those were observed once. The ten top clones hold 40% to 55% of the sample. Sequencing used peripheral blood. The source is an adult man with Graves' ophthalmopathy.

The chain has TRBV29-1 and TRBJ1-2; D not resolved. Germline assignment: CDR1 SQVTM and CDR2 ANQGSEA. V shed 2 bases and J shed 4 bases, with 17 bases lying between them. This CDR3 has 15 residues. CDR3 bases: TGCAGCGTTGAATCCCTGGACGGAAGAAGCTATGGCTACACCTTC. It specifies CSVESLDGRSYGYTF.

This clonotype was observed a few times. This chain connects TRBV20-1 to TRBJ1-1; maybe TRBD1 (6 bases). The CDR3 covers 12 residues. Germline assignment: CDR1 DFQATT and CDR2 SNEGSKA (reference sequence). V was pared by 6 bases and J by 1 base, with 9 bases between. The CDR3 DNA sequence: TGCAGTGCGTTGACAGGGAACACTGAAGCTTTCTTT. The encoded protein is CSALTGNTEAFF.

The CDR3 region has the DNA TGTGCCAGCAGCCCTAAAGTAGCGGGGATAGTAGGAGAGACCCAGTACTTC. Its translation: CASSPKVAGIVGETQYF. The gene calls are TRBV7-9 and TRBJ2-5; 8 bases line up with TRBD2. The V segment lost 5 bases and the J segment 4 bases; nucleotides outside the gene matches: 15. Germline V gene data show CDR1 as SEHNR and CDR2 as FQNEAQ (reference sequence). This CDR3 comprises 17 residues. Together with reference TRBV7-9 and TRBJ2-5, the CDR3 gives the full variable domain: DTGVSQNPRHKITKRGQNVTFRCDPISEHNRLYWYRQTLGQGPEFLTYFQNEAQLEKSRLLSDRFSAERPKGSFSTLEIQRTEQGDSAMYLCASSPKVAGIVGETQYFGPGTRLLVL.